This T cell receptor beta chain was recovered during a study of shared clonotypes between healthy human individuals. This clone was found a few times. Every subset's genomic DNA went evenly onto several immunoSEQ plates. Amplification in unsorted PBMC replicate PCRs started from around 330 ng DNA, which equals tens of thousands of T cell genomes. Assay: immunoSEQ multiplex PCR; the TCRdb copy retains only in-frame clones and omits some. This table holds 100,000 or so clones, roughly 45% found once. CDR1 is LGHNA, CDR2 YSLEER, per germline. This CDR3 spans 15 amino acids. Genomic DNA from unsorted samples was obtained from around 100 million PBMCs (per sample).

The sequence came from a woman aged 40-49 years in good health. Some clones in this sample may be carry-over from other donors' samples. The sequenced sample consisted of PBMCs. This chain joins TRBV4-3 and TRBJ2-5; tentative D call: TRBD1 (5 bases). The assigned J gene may be wrong: the sequence end matches TRBJ2-7 better. The CDR3 bases are TGCGCCAGCAGCCAAGATCCCGGCACTCAGGGCGAGCAGTACTTC. Translation gives CASSQDPGTQGEQYF.